This T cell receptor (beta chain) was documented in a study of blood T cells in healthy people across ages. General observations from the study: Unsorted PBMC material precluded a definitive naive versus antigen-experienced comparison.

This CDR3 spans 19 amino acids. Between the trimmed V and J ends, which lost 0 bases and 0 bases, there was a span of 19 bases. CDR1 and CDR2 from the germline V gene are SGHDT and YYEEEE. A few counts support this clonotype. Its specificity is not known. It was with a sample-barcoded 5' primer and a J-beta primer mix that a second PCR of about 6 to 12 cycles was run. Any given sample supplied a minimum of 3 million CDR3-containing paired-end reads. Each CDR3 protein is one row after TCRdb ran MiXCR on the 5' RACE reads. In the table there are some 880,000 distinct CDR3 sequences, 36% of which are singletons.

This chain joins TRBV5-6 and TRBJ1-5, with D possibly being TRBD1 (5 bases). The source material was blood. This receptor was taken from a man in his late teens or twenties in good health. The CDR3 nucleotides are TGTGCCAGCAGCTTGGCGGCAGGGCGAGTGGGAGATAGCAATCAGCCCCAGCATTTT. Residues: CASSLAAGRVGDSNQPQHF. Full variable domain (outside the CDR3, taken from reference TRBV5-6 and TRBJ1-5): DAGVTQSPTHLIKTRGQQVTLRCSPKSGHDTVSWYQQALGQGPQFIFQYYEEEERQRGNFPDRFSGHQFPNYSSELNVNALLLGDSALYLCASSLAAGRVGDSNQPQHFGDGTRLSIL.